The rows below give T cell receptor beta chains drawn from one sample of a study of blood T cell repertoires in COVID-19. Assay: immunoSEQ multiplex PCR; the TCRdb copy retains only in-frame clones and omits some. This table has approximately 210,000 clones, just under 85% appearing once. Sequencing used peripheral blood. These receptors were taken from a woman aged 50 to 65 with active or convalescent COVID-19. Both conserved end residues are part of each CDR3. D genes are given only for firm matches. Where a row states a size, it is once, few, many or the class of an expanded clone; other rows omit it.

j_call: TRBJ1-1
clone_size: once
v_call: TRBV3-1/TRBV3-2
d_call: -
cdr3_length: 12
cdr3_aa: CASSPPGRAAFF
cdr3_nt: TGTGCCAGCAGCCCCCCAGGCAGGGCGGCTTTCTTT

j_call: TRBJ2-5
clone_size: -
v_call: TRBV12-3/TRBV12-4
d_call: -
cdr3_length: 11
cdr3_aa: CASSIQETQYF
cdr3_nt: TGTGCCAGCAGTATACAAGAGACCCAGTACTTC

j_call: TRBJ2-1
clone_size: -
v_call: TRBV15
d_call: -
cdr3_length: 16
cdr3_aa: CATSRGSTTSYNEQFF
cdr3_nt: TGTGCCACCAGCAGAGGTAGCACCACCTCCTACAATGAGCAGTTCTTC

j_call: TRBJ2-3
clone_size: once
v_call: TRBV7-3
d_call: TRBD2
cdr3_length: 16
cdr3_aa: CASSLGLAGSTDTQYF
cdr3_nt: TGTGCCAGCAGCTTGGGGCTAGCGGGTAGCACAGATACGCAGTATTTT

j_call: TRBJ1-5
clone_size: -
v_call: TRBV2
d_call: TRBD1
cdr3_length: 14
cdr3_aa: CASSPRTGNQPQHF
cdr3_nt: TGTGCCAGCAGTCCACGGACAGGGAATCAGCCCCAGCATTTT

j_call: TRBJ1-2
clone_size: -
v_call: TRBV6-5
d_call: TRBD1
cdr3_length: 14
cdr3_aa: CASRNTGTGGGYTF
cdr3_nt: TGTGCCAGCAGAAATACCGGGACAGGGGGAGGCTACACCTTC

j_call: TRBJ1-2
clone_size: once
v_call: TRBV5-5
d_call: TRBD1
cdr3_length: 14
cdr3_aa: CASSLDRGNYGYTF
cdr3_nt: TGTGCCAGCAGCCTCGACAGGGGCAACTATGGCTACACCTTC

j_call: TRBJ2-2
clone_size: -
v_call: TRBV3-1/TRBV3-2
d_call: -
cdr3_length: 14
cdr3_aa: CASRQARNTGELFF
cdr3_nt: TGTGCCAGCAGACAGGCTAGGAACACCGGGGAGCTGTTTTTT

j_call: TRBJ2-1
clone_size: -
v_call: TRBV13
d_call: -
cdr3_length: 11
cdr3_aa: CASSERREQFF
cdr3_nt: TGTGCCAGCAGCGAGCGGCGGGAACAGTTCTTC

j_call: TRBJ2-1
clone_size: -
v_call: TRBV6-5
d_call: -
cdr3_length: 15
cdr3_aa: CASSYSSGSYNEQFF
cdr3_nt: TGTGCCAGCAGTTATAGCAGCGGCTCCTACAATGAGCAGTTCTTC

j_call: TRBJ1-1
clone_size: -
v_call: TRBV28
d_call: -
cdr3_length: 16
cdr3_aa: CASSSMTDRTNTEAFF
cdr3_nt: TGTGCCAGCAGTTCAATGACTGACAGGACGAACACTGAAGCTTTCTTT

j_call: TRBJ1-1
clone_size: -
v_call: TRBV7-2
d_call: -
cdr3_length: 13
cdr3_aa: CASSLMRDTEAFF
cdr3_nt: TGTGCCAGCAGCTTGATGCGAGACACTGAAGCTTTCTTT

j_call: TRBJ2-5
clone_size: -
v_call: TRBV5-1
d_call: TRBD2
cdr3_length: 14
cdr3_aa: CASSKQLAEETQYF
cdr3_nt: TGCGCCAGCAGCAAACAACTAGCGGAAGAGACCCAGTACTTC

j_call: TRBJ2-3
clone_size: few
v_call: TRBV24-1
d_call: -
cdr3_length: 17
cdr3_aa: CATSDPTSPGGTDTQYF
cdr3_nt: TGTGCCACCAGTGATCCGACATCCCCGGGGGGCACAGATACGCAGTATTTT

j_call: TRBJ2-1
clone_size: -
v_call: TRBV5-4
d_call: -
cdr3_length: 14
cdr3_aa: CASSLVRGAGEQFF
cdr3_nt: TGTGCCAGCAGCTTGGTACGGGGAGCGGGTGAGCAGTTCTTC

j_call: TRBJ2-1
clone_size: -
v_call: TRBV2
d_call: TRBD2
cdr3_length: 15
cdr3_aa: CASSEWGGGYNEQFF
cdr3_nt: TGTGCCAGCAGTGAATGGGGGGGAGGGTACAATGAGCAGTTCTTC

j_call: TRBJ2-5
clone_size: -
v_call: TRBV5-1
d_call: TRBD1
cdr3_length: 16
cdr3_aa: CASSLLPGTAQETQYF
cdr3_nt: TGCGCCAGCAGCCTTCTCCCCGGGACAGCCCAAGAGACCCAGTACTTC

j_call: TRBJ2-3
clone_size: -
v_call: TRBV9
d_call: TRBD2
cdr3_length: 15
cdr3_aa: CASSQRERGADTQYF
cdr3_nt: TGTGCCAGCAGCCAGCGGGAGAGGGGGGCAGATACGCAGTATTTT

j_call: TRBJ2-5
clone_size: -
v_call: TRBV11-2
d_call: -
cdr3_length: 15
cdr3_aa: CASSPRDLPGETQYF
cdr3_nt: TGTGCCAGCAGCCCACGGGACTTGCCCGGGGAGACCCAGTACTTC

j_call: TRBJ2-7
clone_size: once
v_call: TRBV10-3
d_call: -
cdr3_length: 15
cdr3_aa: CAISENSAVTYEQYF
cdr3_nt: TGTGCCATCAGTGAGAATTCAGCGGTAACCTACGAGCAGTACTTC

j_call: TRBJ1-3
clone_size: -
v_call: TRBV3-1/TRBV3-2
d_call: -
cdr3_length: 16
cdr3_aa: CASSQDKRLSGNTIYF
cdr3_nt: TGTGCCAGCAGCCAAGACAAGAGACTCTCTGGAAACACCATATATTTT